This passage covers 19 T cell receptor beta chains from one sample sequenced in a study of regulatory T cells in long-lasting Graves disease. Construction of TCR beta libraries relied on iRepertoire HTBI primers and on Arm-PCR targeting CDR3 regions. One entry per CDR3 protein, called by TCRdb with MiXCR from the multiplex PCR reads. The sample includes a few hundred thousand distinct CDR3 sequences, 16% of them seen just once. Time point in this sample: newly diagnosed GD, antithyroid drugs for less than 3 months. From RNA extracted from PBMCs, the TCR library was made. The same data also contributed to another study, on T cells in Graves' hyperthyroidism and ophthalmopathy.

The sequencing here drew on peripheral blood mononuclear cells (PBMCs), taken at new diagnosis, from a patient treated with antithyroid drugs. The receptors come from a man aged 35 to 55 with Graves disease.

This clonotype was counted at least ten times. V is TRBV29-1 and J is TRBJ2-3, with 7 bases that match TRBD1. There are 17 residues in the CDR3. V was pared by 5 bases and J by 4 bases, with 18 bases of the junction left unmatched. Per germline, CDR1 SQVTM and CDR2 ANQGSEA. CDR3 DNA: TGCAGCGTTTTGGGACAGATGAGCTCCAACGGCGCAGATACGCAGTATTTT. Translation gives CSVLGQMSSNGADTQYF.

This clonotype was recorded a few times. A junction end diverges from the germline sequence, so it may reflect a read error. This chain uses TRBV6-1 with TRBJ2-2, with D possibly matching TRBD2 (5 bases). There are 13 residues in the CDR3. Germline V gene data show CDR1 as MNHNS and CDR2 as SASEGT. The CDR3 coding sequence is TGTGCCAGCGGCGGGTGGAACATCGGGGAGCTGTTTTTT. Encoded protein: CASGGWNIGELFF.

Regarding this clonotype: At one boundary the junction diverges from the germline segment, which might be a read error. V usage is TRBV7-9 and J usage is TRBJ1-4; tentatively, D is TRBD1 (5 bases). There are 14 residues in the CDR3. Looked up from germline, CDR1 is SEHNR and CDR2 is FQNEAQ (reference sequence). The CDR3 protein is CASSTRAPGGKPFF. Here the CDR3 DNA reads TGTGCCAGCAGCACCCGGGCACCCGGGGGGAAACCGTTTTTT.

This clonotype showed up many times. This chain connects TRBV7-2 to TRBJ2-5, with D possibly being TRBD1 (6 bases). V dropped 5 bases and J dropped 1 base, with 14 bases sitting between them. The germline CDR1 and CDR2 sequences are SGHTA and FQGNSA. The length of the CDR3 is 15 residues. The DNA for the CDR3 is TGTGCCAGCAGCCAAGAGAGACAGGTCCAAGAGACCCAGTACTTC. Its protein is CASSQERQVQETQYF.

This clonotype has a count of ten or more. The chain couples TRBV6-1 to TRBJ1-6, with TRBD1 as a possible D gene (6 bases). The length of the CDR3 is 18 residues. The germline V gene encodes CDR1 MNHNS and CDR2 SASEGT. Trimming pared 5 bases from V and 8 bases from J, leaving 25 bases between. CDR3 residues: CASSPRGGAGKYDSPLHF. The CDR3 DNA is TGTGCCAGCAGTCCCCGAGGGGGGGCCGGAAAGTACGATTCACCCCTCCACTTT.

About this clonotype itself: A much larger clone sits a single nucleotide away, making a read error possible. V and J are TRBV18 and TRBJ2-7; D could derive from TRBD1 or TRBD2 (5 bases each). The CDR3 runs 14 residues. Germline loops: CDR1 KGHSH, CDR2 LQKENI. The V end lost 6 bases, the J end lost 1 base, and 13 bases lay between the germline ends. The chain's CDR3 is CASSPGANSYEQYF. The CDR3, as DNA: TGTGCCAGCTCCCCCGGGGCAAATTCCTACGAGCAGTACTTC.

The count of this clonotype is one. A read error may account for a junction end that differs from germline. The chain joins TRBV20-1 to TRBJ2-7, with 9 bases lining up with TRBD1. The CDR3 loop spans 14 amino acids. CDR1 DFQATT and CDR2 SNEGSKA come from the germline V gene (reference sequence). The CDR3 reads CSASGTGTSDEQYF. CDR3 nucleotides: TGCAGTGCTTCCGGGACAGGGACCTCCGACGAGCAGTACTTC.

The table lists this clonotype with many counts. The V gene is TRBV19, the J gene TRBJ1-5, with a tentative D call TRBD1 (5 bases). The V end was cut by 6 bases, the J end by 7 bases, with 13 bases between. The CDR3 has 13 residues. The germline V gene encodes CDR1 LNHDA and CDR2 SQIVND (reference sequence). CDR3 residues: CASSIQGYQPQHF. In DNA form, the CDR3 reads TGTGCCAGTAGCATCCAGGGTTACCAGCCCCAGCATTTT.

This clonotype came up many times. Here the CDR3 DNA reads TGTGCCAGCAGTTACCCCGGCACCGGGGAGCTGTTTTTT. Protein sequence: CASSYPGTGELFF. The chain has TRBV6-5 and TRBJ2-2; D unclear. The CDR3 length is 13 residues. V was shortened by 2 bases and J by 4 bases, with 5 bases between the two germline ends. From germline, CDR1 is MNHEY and CDR2 SVGAGI.

This clonotype was counted many times. The chain has TRBV20-1 and TRBJ2-5; TRBD2 aligns across 9 bases. This CDR3 is 15 amino acids long. Germline CDR1 is DFQATT and CDR2 is SNEGSKA (reference sequence). J gave up 5 bases and V 2 bases, and 9 bases lay outside the gene matches. CDR3 nucleotide sequence: TGCAGTGCTAGATCATTGGTAGCGGGGGTGGAGACCCAGTACTTC. Its protein is CSARSLVAGVETQYF.

This clonotype appeared many times. The chain couples TRBV7-6 to TRBJ2-4, with TRBD1 matching 9 bases. Germline CDR1 is SGHVS and CDR2 is FNYEAQ. Losses at the gene ends were 1 base for V and 6 bases for J; bases not matched to a gene: 7. The CDR3 is made up of 16 amino acids. CDR3 DNA sequence: TGTGCCAGCAGCTTAGACAGCGGGACAGGGATAAACATTCAGTACTTC. Protein sequence: CASSLDSGTGINIQYF.

This clonotype has a count of ten or more. The V and J genes are TRBV3-1 and TRBJ2-5, with D perhaps matching TRBD2 (6 bases). The CDR3 has 15 residues. The ends were cut back, 4 bases at V and 4 bases at J, with 16 bases in the middle. CDR1 and CDR2 (germline): LGHDT, YNNKEL (reference sequence). The CDR3, as DNA: TGTGCCAGCAGCCCCCCGCAGCGGAGGGGAGAGACCCAGTACTTC. It is translated as CASSPPQRRGETQYF.

The gene calls are TRBV20-1 and TRBJ2-7, with 11 bases identical to TRBD2. J gave up 5 bases and V 5 bases, and 5 bases lay outside the gene matches. The germline gives CDR1 DFQATT, CDR2 SNEGSKA (reference sequence). The CDR3 is 13 residues long. The DNA of the CDR3 is TGCAGTGCTGAAGCGACTAGCGGGGACGAGCAGTACTTC. Translating it yields CSAEATSGDEQYF.

The sample holds many counts of this clonotype. This chain uses TRBV7-9 with TRBJ2-3; 7 bases are shared with TRBD1. The CDR3 extends over 14 amino acids. Germline CDR1 reads SEHNR; CDR2 reads FQNEAQ (reference sequence). V was pared by 8 bases and J by 2 bases, with 7 bases of the junction left unmatched. Here the CDR3 DNA reads TGTGCCAGCCCCGGGACAGAGTTCACAGATACGCAGTATTTT. This gives the protein CASPGTEFTDTQYF.

This clonotype was recorded at least ten times. The genes are TRBV20-1 and TRBJ1-6; D not certain. CDR3 length equals 10 residues. Germline assignment: CDR1 DFQATT and CDR2 SNEGSKA (reference sequence). V gave up 5 bases and J gave up 13 bases, with 9 bases separating them. CDR3 loop: CSALRGPLHF. The DNA for the CDR3 is TGCAGTGCTCTCCGGGGTCCCCTCCACTTT.

This clonotype was detected only a few times. Mismatch with germline at one junction end may stem from a read error. V usage is TRBV6-1 and J usage is TRBJ1-1, with D hard to call. This CDR3 comprises 11 residues. Germline V gene data show CDR1 as MNHNS and CDR2 as SASEGT. The DNA of the CDR3 is TGTGCCAACAGTGAGAATACTGAAGCTTTCTTT. Translating gives CANSENTEAFF.

The chain couples TRBV3-1 to TRBJ1-5; D gene uncertain. The CDR3 runs 16 residues. V was clipped by 0 bases and J by 7 bases, with 16 bases between them. CDR1 and CDR2 (germline): LGHDT, YNNKEL (reference sequence). This chain's CDR3 is CASSQDFAAGGQPQHF. The CDR3 coding sequence is TGTGCCAGCAGCCAAGATTTTGCGGCAGGTGGGCAGCCCCAGCATTTT.

This clonotype was counted at least ten times. The V call is TRBV3-1, the J call TRBJ1-4; the match to TRBD1 covers 11 bases. Germline CDR1 LGHDT, CDR2 YNNKEL (reference sequence). The trim removed 3 bases at V and 3 bases at J, leaving 3 bases unmatched. The CDR3 length is 16 residues. The CDR3 sequence: CASSHRTGGSNEKLFF. CDR3 nucleotide sequence: TGTGCCAGCAGCCATCGGACAGGGGGCTCTAATGAAAAACTGTTTTTT.

This clonotype was recorded a few times. The gene calls are TRBV28 and TRBJ1-2, with a weak D call TRBD1 (5 bases). The CDR3 is 15 residues long. V lost 4 bases and J 3 bases, leaving 15 bases between the germline ends. The V gene's germline CDR1 is MDHEN and CDR2 SYDVKM. The CDR3 DNA is TGTGCCAGCAGTTCCTATCAGGGATTAGACTATGGCTACACCTTC. Translation gives CASSSYQGLDYGYTF.